The present T cell receptor beta chain was sequenced within a study of molecular identifiers for immune sequencing clone quantification. Study-wide findings and caveats: Spiked-in Jurkat TCR RNA corresponding to one cell was reported as detectable against 990,000 or so naive cells.

A single record per CDR3 protein comes from TCRdb applying MiXCR to the PCR reads. This table has roughly 97,000 distinct CDR3 sequences, 20% to 30% appearing once. This clonotype was recorded many times. What it binds is not known. The receptor was derived from a human donor in good health. Some libraries in this study had Jurkat cell RNA spiked in. The sample consisted of naive CD8+ T cells from blood, with Jurkat cell RNA spiked in. The subset here: FACS-sorted CD8+CD4-CCR7+CD45RA+ naive T cells.

The CDR3 reads CSVEDRAPDNEQFF. CDR3 nucleotide sequence: TGCAGCGTTGAGGACAGGGCTCCCGACAATGAGCAGTTCTTC. The chain carries TRBV29-1 and TRBJ2-1; 8 bases are a match to TRBD1. Germline trimming cut 3 bases from V and 5 bases from J; bases unmatched to any gene: 6. Germline V CDR1 and CDR2: SQVTM, ANQGSEA. The CDR3 is 14 residues long.